Listed here are 8 T cell receptor beta chains from one sample, sequenced in a study of T cell repertoires in cytomegalovirus infection. Using its own MiXCR run on the reads, TCRdb lists one record per CDR3 protein. This table holds 200,000 to 300,000 distinct CDR3 sequences, about 12% found once. The sequenced material came from PBMCs. These receptor sequences come from a human donor in good health (CMV status not recorded). Some clones in this sample may be carry-over from other donors' samples.

This chain joins TRBV12-5 and TRBJ2-3; D not certain. The CDR3 has 12 amino acids. CDR1 and CDR2 from the germline V gene are LGHNT and FRNRAP. Trimming left V 3 bases short and J 5 bases short, with 6 bases between. CDR3 loop: CASGFNRDTQYF. The CDR3 nucleotides are TGTGCTAGTGGTTTCAACCGAGATACGCAGTATTTT.

This chain connects TRBV4-3 to TRBJ1-1; TRBD1 agrees at 11 bases. CDR1 and CDR2 (germline): LGHNA, YSLEER. Trimming removed 4 bases from V and 4 bases from J; junction bases left unmatched: 11. The CDR3 length is 17 residues. The CDR3 here is CASSLGQGAQRGTEAFF. The CDR3 bases are TGCGCCAGCAGCCTAGGACAGGGGGCGCAGCGAGGCACTGAAGCTTTCTTT.

This clonotype was seen a few times. The CDR3 is CASSEDKNEKLFF. CDR3 in DNA: TGCGCCAGCAGTGAGGACAAGAATGAAAAACTGTTTTTT. The chain uses TRBV10-1 and TRBJ1-4; D is unresolved. With 2 bases removed from V and 5 bases from J, the gap between germline ends came to 6 bases. Germline V gene sequence: CDR1 WNHNN, CDR2 SYGVQD (reference sequence). The CDR3 sequence is 13 residues long.

This clonotype has more than one count but fewer than ten. Mismatch with germline at one junction end may stem from a read error. V usage is TRBV7-2 and J usage is TRBJ2-7, with D unclear. This CDR3 has 14 amino acids. The V gene's germline CDR1 is SGHTA and CDR2 FQGNSA. CDR3 in DNA: TGTGCCAGCAGTCCTCAGAGGATTTCCTACGAGCAATACTTC. It encodes CASSPQRISYEQYF. The variable domain in full, completed from reference TRBV7-2 and TRBJ2-7, reads GAGVSQSPSNKVTEKGKDVELRCDPISGHTALYWYRQSLGQGLEFLIYFQGNSAPDKSGLPSDRFSAERTGGSVSTLTIQRTQQEDSAVYLCASSPQRISYEQYFGPGTRLTVT.

In its sample, this clonotype was seen many times. This chain links TRBV19 with TRBJ1-4; D is undetermined. V shed 5 bases and J shed 0 bases, with 10 bases lying between them. From germline, CDR1 is LNHDA and CDR2 SQIVND (reference sequence). The CDR3 is 15 residues long. The chain's CDR3 is CASSPQRSTNEKLFF. The CDR3 coding sequence is TGTGCCAGTAGTCCTCAGAGATCAACTAATGAAAAACTGTTTTTT.

This clonotype was detected a few times. The CDR3 region is CASRTTDPGNTIYF. In nucleotides, the CDR3 is TGTGCCAGCAGGACTACAGATCCTGGAAACACCATATATTTT. This chain joins TRBV6-5 and TRBJ1-3; D not certain. V was shortened by 6 bases and J by 2 bases, with 11 bases between the two germline ends. This CDR3 contains 14 residues. Germline V gene lookup returns CDR1 MNHEY and CDR2 SVGAGI.

This clonotype was seen many times. The chain has TRBV15 and TRBJ1-5, with 10 nucleotides matching TRBD1. J was trimmed by 1 base and V by 5 bases; bases with no gene match: 2. The germline V gene has CDR1 LNHNV and CDR2 YYDKDF (reference sequence). The CDR3 covers 15 residues. The CDR3 loop is CATSWDRGSNQPQHF. CDR3 sequence (DNA): TGTGCCACCAGCTGGGACAGGGGAAGCAATCAGCCCCAGCATTTT. The whole variable domain, remainder taken from reference TRBV15 and TRBJ1-5, is DAMVIQNPRYQVTQFGKPVTLSCSQTLNHNVMYWYQQKSSQAPKLLFHYYDKDFNNEADTPDNFQSRRPNTSFCFLDIRSPGLGDTAMYLCATSWDRGSNQPQHFGDGTRLSIL.

This clonotype appeared many times. The J gene is TRBJ2-5, the V gene TRBV19; possible D gene TRBD2, 6 bases. CDR3 size: 14 residues. Germline loops: CDR1 LNHDA, CDR2 SQIVND (reference sequence). V gave up 3 bases and J gave up 2 bases, with 10 bases separating them. The CDR3 reads CASSISGLQETQYF. CDR3 bases: TGTGCCAGTAGTATTAGCGGACTACAAGAGACCCAGTACTTC.